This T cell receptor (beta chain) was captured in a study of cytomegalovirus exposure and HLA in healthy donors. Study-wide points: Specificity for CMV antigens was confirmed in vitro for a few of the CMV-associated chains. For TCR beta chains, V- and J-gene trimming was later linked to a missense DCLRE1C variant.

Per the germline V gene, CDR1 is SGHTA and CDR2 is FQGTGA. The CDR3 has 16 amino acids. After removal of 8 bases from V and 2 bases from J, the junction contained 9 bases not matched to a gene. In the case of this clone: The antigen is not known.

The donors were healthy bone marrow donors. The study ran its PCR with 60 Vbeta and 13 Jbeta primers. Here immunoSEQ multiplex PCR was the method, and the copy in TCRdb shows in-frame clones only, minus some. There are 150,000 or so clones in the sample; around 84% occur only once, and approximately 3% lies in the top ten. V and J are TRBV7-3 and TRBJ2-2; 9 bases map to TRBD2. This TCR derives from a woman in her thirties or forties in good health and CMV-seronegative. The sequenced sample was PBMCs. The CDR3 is CASGPAGGVNTGELFF. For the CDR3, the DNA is TGTGCCAGCGGCCCTGCGGGGGGGGTAAACACCGGGGAGCTGTTTTTT.